A single sample is the source of the 24 T cell receptor beta chains below, sequenced in a study of blood T cell repertoires in COVID-19. Produced via immunoSEQ multiplex PCR; TCRdb's table is partial and in-frame only. The table has under 300,000 clones, about 89% seen once. Sequenced material: peripheral blood. Source of these receptors: a woman aged 35 to 49 who had recovered from COVID-19.

The rearrangement uses TRBV6-5 and TRBJ1-1; D ambiguous. The V end lost 2 bases, the J end lost 0 bases, and 7 bases lay between the germline ends. CDR3 length equals 14 residues. Germline CDR1 reads MNHEY; CDR2 reads SVGAGI. The CDR3 DNA sequence: TGTGCCAGCAGTTACGGGGAGATGAACACTGAAGCTTTCTTT. It codes for CASSYGEMNTEAFF.

DNA for the CDR3: TGTGCCACCAGTGCCCTTAGCGGGCGCGAATACAATGAGCAGTTCTTC. Translating gives CATSALSGREYNEQFF. The rearrangement joins TRBV24-1 to TRBJ2-1; 7 bases are a match to TRBD2. Per germline, CDR1 KGHDR and CDR2 SFDVKD. The CDR3 runs 16 residues. V lost 5 bases and J lost 4; bases outside the gene matches: 10.

The V gene is TRBV27, the J gene TRBJ1-4, with TRBD1 matching 9 bases. The CDR3 runs to 16 residues. V shed 5 bases and J 7 bases; nucleotides not matched to a gene: 11. CDR1 MNHEY and CDR2 SMNVEV come from the germline V gene (reference sequence). Written as DNA, the CDR3 is TGTGCCAGCAGTCGTCTATTCGGGACAGGGCCTGAAAAACTGTTTTTT. Encoded protein: CASSRLFGTGPEKLFF. Together with reference TRBV27 and TRBJ1-4, the CDR3 gives the full variable domain: EAQVTQNPRYLITVTGKKLTVTCSQNMNHEYMSWYRQDPGLGLRQIYYSMNVEVTDKGDVPEGYKVSRKEKRNFPLILESPSPNQTSLYFCASSRLFGTGPEKLFFGSGTQLSVL.

The J gene is TRBJ2-1, the V gene TRBV28; the match to TRBD2 covers 9 bases. Trimming took 3 bases from V and 0 from J; bases not matched to a gene: 9. The germline gives CDR1 MDHEN, CDR2 SYDVKM. The CDR3 loop spans 18 amino acids. In nucleotides, the CDR3 is TGTGCCAGCAGTTTCCCCGGGACTAGCACGAGCTCCTACAATGAGCAGTTCTTC. Amino acids: CASSFPGTSTSSYNEQFF.

V gene TRBV5-1 combines with J gene TRBJ2-1; 7 nucleotides match TRBD1. Germline values: CDR1 SGHRS, CDR2 YFSETQ. The J segment lost 9 bases and the V segment lost 4 bases, leaving 13 bases of the junction unmatched. The CDR3 consists of 15 residues. CDR3 in amino acids: CASSTGVSESSEQFF. CDR3 coding DNA: TGCGCCAGCAGCACAGGGGTGAGCGAGAGCAGTGAGCAGTTCTTC.

The chain joins TRBV7-9 to TRBJ2-1; 12 nucleotides match TRBD2. CDR3 size: 17 residues. The ends lost 5 bases at V and 6 bases at J; junction bases unmatched: 11. Germline V gene data show CDR1 as SEHNR and CDR2 as FQNEAQ (reference sequence). For the CDR3, the DNA is TGTGCCAGCAGCCCTTGGCTGGCTAGCGGGAGGGTCAATGAGCAGTTCTTC. Protein sequence: CASSPWLASGRVNEQFF.

The chain employs TRBV30 and TRBJ2-7; 12 positions match TRBD2. The CDR3 spans 14 residues. Germline V gene sequence: CDR1 GTSNPN, CDR2 SVGIG (reference sequence). V gave up 3 bases and J gave up 4 bases; unmatched junction bases: 4. Here the CDR3 DNA reads TGTGCCTGGAGGCGGACTAGCGGGATTTACGAGCAGTACTTC. Amino acid sequence: CAWRRTSGIYEQYF. Filled out from reference TRBV30 and TRBJ2-7, the complete variable domain reads SQTIHQWPATLVQPVGSPLSLECTVEGTSNPNLYWYRQAAGRGLQLLFYSVGIGQISSEVPQNLSASRPQDRQFILSSKKLLLSDSGFYLCAWRRTSGIYEQYFGPGTRLTVT.

About this clone itself: The same CDR3 can be traced to other DNA sequences in this sample. The J gene is TRBJ1-1, the V gene TRBV7-3; D unclear. V was trimmed by 5 bases and J by 2 bases, leaving 12 bases between them. Germline V lookup: CDR1 SGHTA, CDR2 FQGTGA. The CDR3 extends over 14 amino acids. CDR3 bases: TGTGCCAGCAGCCTCGGGCGGGGTAACACTGAAGCTTTCTTT. The encoded protein is CASSLGRGNTEAFF.

The chain links TRBV19 to TRBJ1-1; D remains unclear. Deletions cut 10 bases from V and 4 bases from J, with 13 bases between. Germline lookup yields CDR1 LNHDA and CDR2 SQIVND (reference sequence). The CDR3 length is 12 residues. The CDR3 region has the DNA TGTGCCACCTCTCGGGCGGGCACTGAAGCTTTCTTT. Amino acids: CATSRAGTEAFF. The full variable domain, completed using reference TRBV19 and TRBJ1-1, is DGGITQSPKYLFRKEGQNVTLSCEQNLNHDAMYWYRQDPGQGLRLIYYSQIVNDFQKGDIAEGYSVSREKKESFPLTVTSAQKNPTAFYLCATSRAGTEAFFGQGTRLTVV.

The genes are TRBV2 and TRBJ1-5; D possibly corresponds to TRBD1 (5 bases). V was shortened by 5 bases and J by 3 bases, with 11 bases between the two germline ends. The CDR3 has 14 residues. The V gene's germline CDR1 is SNHLY and CDR2 FYNNEI. The CDR3, as DNA: TGTGCCAGCAGTAAGTTGGACACCAATCAGCCCCAGCATTTT. Residues: CASSKLDTNQPQHF.

The chain combines TRBV27 with TRBJ2-1; a weak D match, TRBD2 (6 bases). Trimming cost V 5 bases and J 6 bases, with 17 bases left between them. The germline CDR1 and CDR2 sequences are MNHEY and SMNVEV (reference sequence). The CDR3 contains 15 residues. CDR3 sequence reads: CASSLLAAGGNEQFF. CDR3 in DNA: TGTGCCAGCAGTCTCTTGGCGGCCGGGGGCAATGAGCAGTTCTTC.

The rearrangement joins TRBV5-1 to TRBJ2-7; 8 positions agree with TRBD2. Germline V gene sequence: CDR1 SGHRS, CDR2 YFSETQ. The CDR3 is 15 residues long. The trim removed 4 bases at V and 0 bases at J, leaving 6 bases unmatched. The CDR3 reads CASSTGTSASYEQYF. The CDR3 nucleotides read TGCGCCAGCAGCACGGGGACTAGTGCCTCCTACGAGCAGTACTTC.

In this sample, this clone turned up once. The chain recombines TRBV6-5 with TRBJ2-7, with a tentative D call TRBD1 (5 bases). The CDR3 runs 13 residues. Germline V lookup: CDR1 MNHEY, CDR2 SVGAGI. Trimming took off 6 bases at V and 2 bases at J, with 11 bases between the two ends. CDR3 region: CASRGPMTYEQYF. The CDR3 DNA reads as TGTGCCAGCAGGGGGCCGATGACCTACGAGCAGTACTTC.

This chain links TRBV19 with TRBJ1-2; no clear D. V lost 5 bases and J lost 2, with 15 bases in between. Germline V CDR1 and CDR2: LNHDA, SQIVND (reference sequence). CDR3 length equals 15 residues. The CDR3 DNA sequence: TGTGCCAGTAGTCCCCCCCGGTCTTACAACTATGGCTACACCTTC. The encoded protein is CASSPPRSYNYGYTF.

The CDR3 DNA reads TGTGCCTGGAGTTTGACAGGTTTAAATCAGCCCCAGCATTTT. This translates into CAWSLTGLNQPQHF. V and J are TRBV30 and TRBJ1-5, with TRBD1 as a possible D gene (6 bases). The length of the CDR3 is 14 residues. The V gene lost 2 bases and the J gene lost 4 bases, with 12 bases spanning the gap. Germline CDR1 is GTSNPN and CDR2 is SVGIG (reference sequence).

Comments on this clone: Other DNA sequences from this sample encode an identical CDR3 as well. The chain employs TRBV19 and TRBJ2-1; 7 bases match TRBD2. Germline trimming cut 1 base from V and 0 bases from J; bases unmatched to any gene: 0. The germline gives CDR1 LNHDA, CDR2 SQIVND (reference sequence). This CDR3 comprises 15 residues. CDR3 bases: TGTGCCAGTAGTATAGCGGGGGGCTCCTACAATGAGCAGTTCTTC. This gives the protein CASSIAGGSYNEQFF. Full variable domain (missing parts from reference TRBV19 and TRBJ2-1): DGGITQSPKYLFRKEGQNVTLSCEQNLNHDAMYWYRQDPGQGLRLIYYSQIVNDFQKGDIAEGYSVSREKKESFPLTVTSAQKNPTAFYLCASSIAGGSYNEQFFGPGTRLTVL.

The chain is built from TRBV29-1 and TRBJ1-4, with D possibly matching TRBD1 (6 bases). Per germline, CDR1 SQVTM and CDR2 ANQGSEA. This CDR3 is 12 amino acids long. Trimming shortened V by 6 bases and J by 4 bases, and 9 bases separated the two germline ends. The CDR3 sequence is CSVGQSNEKLFF. The CDR3 bases are TGCAGCGTAGGACAGAGTAATGAAAAACTGTTTTTT.

The chain couples TRBV9 to TRBJ2-1; 11 positions agree with TRBD2. CDR1 and CDR2 (germline): SGDLS, YYNGEE. The CDR3 is made up of 17 amino acids. J lost 15 bases, V lost 3 bases, and 20 bases had no gene match. The chain's CDR3 is CASSARPVTSGDSGPFF. As DNA, the CDR3 is TGTGCCAGCAGCGCCCGGCCTGTGACTAGCGGGGACTCGGGTCCGTTCTTC.

The V gene is TRBV27, the J gene TRBJ2-5; TRBD2 matches 7 bases. Per the germline V gene, CDR1 is MNHEY and CDR2 is SMNVEV (reference sequence). The V and J ends lost 3 bases and 5 bases, in that order; junction bases with no gene match: 9. This CDR3 spans 15 amino acids. DNA for the CDR3: TGTGCCAGCAGTTTGAGGCTAGCCGGGGGGGAGACCCAGTACTTC. Translation gives CASSLRLAGGETQYF.

The V gene is TRBV7-3, the J gene TRBJ2-5, with 8 bases matching TRBD2. The CDR3 contains 16 residues. The trim removed 2 bases at V and 9 bases at J, leaving 14 bases unmatched. Germline values: CDR1 SGHTA, CDR2 FQGTGA. CDR3 sequence reads: CASSLFLAGASSPQYF. Written as DNA, the CDR3 is TGTGCCAGCAGCTTATTCCTAGCGGGCGCCTCTTCACCCCAGTACTTC. The whole variable domain, filled in from reference TRBV7-3 and TRBJ2-5, reads GAGVSQTPSNKVTEKGKYVELRCDPISGHTALYWYRQSLGQGPEFLIYFQGTGAADDSGLPNDRFFAVRPEGSVSTLKIQRTERGDSAVYLCASSLFLAGASSPQYFGPGTRLLVL.

This chain connects TRBV11-2 to TRBJ2-5; no clear D. Trimming pared 1 base from V and 2 bases from J, leaving 8 bases between. The CDR3 length is 14 residues. Germline-derived CDR1 and CDR2 are SGHAT and FQNNGV. The chain's CDR3 is CASSLGWQQETQYF. The CDR3 coding sequence is TGTGCCAGCAGCTTAGGGTGGCAGCAAGAGACCCAGTACTTC.

V usage is TRBV11-2 and J usage is TRBJ2-7; the match to TRBD2 covers 8 bases. In germline, CDR1 is SGHAT, CDR2 FQNNGV. The CDR3 runs to 15 residues. The J segment lost 2 bases and the V segment lost 5 bases, leaving 8 bases of the junction unmatched. The CDR3 is CASSTGTGLAYEQYF. In DNA, the CDR3 is TGTGCCAGCAGCACCGGAACGGGACTAGCCTACGAGCAGTACTTC.

V gene TRBV5-8 combines with J gene TRBJ1-5; 7 nucleotides align to TRBD1. The length of the CDR3 is 17 residues. Germline values: CDR1 SGHTS, CDR2 YDEGEE. The trim removed 0 bases at V and 0 bases at J, leaving 6 bases unmatched. The CDR3 DNA sequence: TGTGCCAGCAGCTTGGCGGGACAGTCCTATAGCAATCAGCCCCAGCATTTT. It codes for CASSLAGQSYSNQPQHF.

The V and J genes are TRBV15 and TRBJ2-7; D call uncertain. The germline V gene has CDR1 LNHNV and CDR2 YYDKDF (reference sequence). V lost 1 base and J 0 bases, leaving 7 bases between the germline ends. The CDR3 runs to 14 residues. The CDR3 DNA sequence: TGTGCCACCAGCAGAGCCAGATACTCCTACGAGCAGTACTTC. Encoded protein: CATSRARYSYEQYF.